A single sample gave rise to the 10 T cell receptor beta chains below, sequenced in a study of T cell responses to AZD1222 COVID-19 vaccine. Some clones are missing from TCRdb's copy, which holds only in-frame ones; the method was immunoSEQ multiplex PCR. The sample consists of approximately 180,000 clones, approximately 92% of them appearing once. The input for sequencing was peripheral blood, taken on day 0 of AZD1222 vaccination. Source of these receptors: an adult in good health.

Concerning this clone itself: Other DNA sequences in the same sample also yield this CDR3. CDR3 DNA: TGCGCCAGCAGCTTGGACAGGGGGAACACTGAAGCTTTCTTT. Its protein product is CASSLDRGNTEAFF. The chain carries TRBV5-1 and TRBJ1-1; TRBD1 agrees at 7 bases. The CDR3 runs 14 residues. Germline V gives CDR1 SGHRS, CDR2 YFSETQ. V lost 0 bases and J lost 1; bases outside the gene matches: 0.

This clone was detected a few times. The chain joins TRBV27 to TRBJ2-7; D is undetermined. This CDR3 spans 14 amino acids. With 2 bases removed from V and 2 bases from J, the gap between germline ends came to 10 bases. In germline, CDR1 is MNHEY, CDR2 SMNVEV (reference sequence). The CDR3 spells CASSLVTSPYEQYF. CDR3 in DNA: TGTGCCAGCAGTTTAGTCACCTCCCCCTACGAGCAGTACTTC.

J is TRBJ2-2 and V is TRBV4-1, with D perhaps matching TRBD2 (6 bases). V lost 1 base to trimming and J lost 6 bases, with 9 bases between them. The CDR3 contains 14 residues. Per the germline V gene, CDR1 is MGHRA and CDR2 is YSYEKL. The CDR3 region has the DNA TGCGCCAGCAGCCAAGCCCCTAGCGCCGGGGAGCTGTTTTTT. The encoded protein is CASSQAPSAGELFF.

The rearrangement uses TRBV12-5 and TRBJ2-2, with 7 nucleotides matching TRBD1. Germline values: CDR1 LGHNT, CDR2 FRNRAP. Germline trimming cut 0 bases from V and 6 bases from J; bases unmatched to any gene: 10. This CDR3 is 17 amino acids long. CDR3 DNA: TGTGCTAGTGGTTTGGTACCCAGGGGGACGGTAGCCGGGGAGCTGTTTTTT. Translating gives CASGLVPRGTVAGELFF. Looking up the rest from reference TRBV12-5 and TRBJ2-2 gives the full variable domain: DARVTQTPRHKVTEMGQEVTMRCQPILGHNTVFWYRQTMMQGLELLAYFRNRAPLDDSGMPKDRFSAEMPDATLATLKIQPSEPRDSAVYFCASGLVPRGTVAGELFFGEGSRLTVL.

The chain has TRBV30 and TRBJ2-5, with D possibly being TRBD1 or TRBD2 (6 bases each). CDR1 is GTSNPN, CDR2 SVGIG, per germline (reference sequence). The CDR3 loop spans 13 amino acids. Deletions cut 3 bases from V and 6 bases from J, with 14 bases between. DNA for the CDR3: TGTGCCTGGAGCCCCCCCGGGGGCCAGACCCAGTACTTC. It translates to CAWSPPGGQTQYF.

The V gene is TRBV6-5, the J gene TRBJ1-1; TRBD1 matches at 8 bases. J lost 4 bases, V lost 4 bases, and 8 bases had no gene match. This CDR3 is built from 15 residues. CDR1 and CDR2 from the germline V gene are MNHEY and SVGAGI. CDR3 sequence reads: CASSWSDRAATEAFF. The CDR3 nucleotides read TGTGCCAGCAGTTGGTCGGACAGGGCGGCCACTGAAGCTTTCTTT.

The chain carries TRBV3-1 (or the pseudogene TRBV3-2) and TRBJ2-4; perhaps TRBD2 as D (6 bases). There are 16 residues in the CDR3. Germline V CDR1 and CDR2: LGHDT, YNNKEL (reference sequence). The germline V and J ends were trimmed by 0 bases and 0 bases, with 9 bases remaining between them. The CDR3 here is CASSQEGTVAKNIQYF. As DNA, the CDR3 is TGTGCCAGCAGCCAAGAAGGGACTGTAGCCAAAAACATTCAGTACTTC.

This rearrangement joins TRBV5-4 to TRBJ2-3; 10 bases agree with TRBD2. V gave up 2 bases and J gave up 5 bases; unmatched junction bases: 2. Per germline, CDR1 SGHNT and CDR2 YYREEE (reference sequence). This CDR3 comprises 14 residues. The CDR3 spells CASSLAGGVDTQYF. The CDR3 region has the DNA TGTGCCAGCAGCTTAGCGGGAGGGGTAGATACGCAGTATTTT.

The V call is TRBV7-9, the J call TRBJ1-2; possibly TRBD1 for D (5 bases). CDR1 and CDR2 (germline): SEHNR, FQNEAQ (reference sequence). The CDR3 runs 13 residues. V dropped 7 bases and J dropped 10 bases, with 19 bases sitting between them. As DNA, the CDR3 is TGTGCCAGCACCACTCTAGCGGAGGGGCACTACACCTTC. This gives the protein CASTTLAEGHYTF.

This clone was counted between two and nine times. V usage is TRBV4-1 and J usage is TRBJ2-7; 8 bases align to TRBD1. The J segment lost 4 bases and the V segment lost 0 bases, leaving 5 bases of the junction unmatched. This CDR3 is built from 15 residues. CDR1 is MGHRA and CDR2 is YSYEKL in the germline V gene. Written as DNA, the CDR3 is TGCGCCAGCAGCCAAGATCAGGGGGCTGGGTACGAGCAGTACTTC. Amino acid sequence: CASSQDQGAGYEQYF.